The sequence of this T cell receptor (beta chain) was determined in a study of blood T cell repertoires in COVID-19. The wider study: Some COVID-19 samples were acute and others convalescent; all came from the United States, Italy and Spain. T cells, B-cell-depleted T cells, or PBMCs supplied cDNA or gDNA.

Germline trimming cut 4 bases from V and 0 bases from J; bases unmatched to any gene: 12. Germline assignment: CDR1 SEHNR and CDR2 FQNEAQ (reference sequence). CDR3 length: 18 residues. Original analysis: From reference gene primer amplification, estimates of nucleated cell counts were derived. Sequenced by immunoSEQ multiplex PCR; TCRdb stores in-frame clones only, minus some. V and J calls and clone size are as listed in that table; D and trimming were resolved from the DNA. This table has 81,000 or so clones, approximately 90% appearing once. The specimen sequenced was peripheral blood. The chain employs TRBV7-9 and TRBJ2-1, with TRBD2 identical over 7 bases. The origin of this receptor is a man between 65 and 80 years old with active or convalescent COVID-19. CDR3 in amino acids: CASSSTFSGRSSYNEQFF. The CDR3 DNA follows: TGTGCCAGCAGCTCAACATTTAGCGGGCGCAGCTCCTACAATGAGCAGTTCTTC.